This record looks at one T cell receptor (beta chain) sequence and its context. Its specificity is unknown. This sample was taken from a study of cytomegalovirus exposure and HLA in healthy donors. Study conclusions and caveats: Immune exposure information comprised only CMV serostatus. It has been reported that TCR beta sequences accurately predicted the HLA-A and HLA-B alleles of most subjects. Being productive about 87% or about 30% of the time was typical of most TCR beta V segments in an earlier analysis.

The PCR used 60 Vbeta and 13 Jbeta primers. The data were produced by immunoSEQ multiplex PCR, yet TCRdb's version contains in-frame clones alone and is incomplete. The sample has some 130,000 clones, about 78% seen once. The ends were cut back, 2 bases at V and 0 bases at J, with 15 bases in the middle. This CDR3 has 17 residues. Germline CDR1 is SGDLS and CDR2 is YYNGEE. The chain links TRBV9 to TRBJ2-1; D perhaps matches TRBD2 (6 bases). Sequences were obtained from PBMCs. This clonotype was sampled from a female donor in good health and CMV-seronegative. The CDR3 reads CASSVRPSVSSYNEQFF. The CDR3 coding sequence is TGTGCCAGCAGCGTCCGACCTAGCGTTAGCTCCTACAATGAGCAGTTCTTC.